Sequencing of this T cell receptor (beta chain) was carried out in a study of CD4 T cells in relation to SARS-CoV-2 and coronaviruses. Study findings and constraints: No crossreactivity against non-spike viral proteins was tested here. According to naive versus memory sequencing, detected responses are memory recall, not newly primed.

Note on this clone: The target antigen is unknown.

Uncultured naive and memory CD4+ T cells supplied DNA for deep TCR-beta sequencing. Clones were read by immunoSEQ multiplex PCR, and TCRdb kept only the in-frame ones, dropping some. The sample carries about 54,000 clones, about 91% recorded once. CDR1 and CDR2 (germline): SGHTA, FQGNSA. The CDR3 has 16 residues. The V end was cut by 2 bases, the J end by 1 base, with 13 bases between. The specimen sequenced was naive CD4+ T cells from PBMCs. As for subset: naive CD4+ T cells isolated by negative enrichment. This clonotype originated in an adult with COVID-19. The chain uses TRBV7-2 and TRBJ2-3, with D hard to call. CDR3 sequence (DNA): TGTGCCAGCAGCTTAACCCCAGAGCGACGCACAGATACGCAGTATTTT. It yields the protein CASSLTPERRTDTQYF.